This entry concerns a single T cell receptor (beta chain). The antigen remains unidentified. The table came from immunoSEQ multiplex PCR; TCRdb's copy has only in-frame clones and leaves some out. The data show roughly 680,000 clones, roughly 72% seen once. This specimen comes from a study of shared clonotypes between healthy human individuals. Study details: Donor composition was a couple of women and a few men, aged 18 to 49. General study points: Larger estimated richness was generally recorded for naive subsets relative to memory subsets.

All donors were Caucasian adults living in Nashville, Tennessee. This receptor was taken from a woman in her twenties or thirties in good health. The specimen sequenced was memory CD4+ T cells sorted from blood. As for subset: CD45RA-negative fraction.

CDR3 amino acids: CASSEIGLAPSYEQYF. The CDR3 region has the DNA TGTGCCAGCAGTGAAATCGGACTAGCTCCGTCCTACGAGCAGTACTTC. The V and J genes are TRBV6-1 and TRBJ2-7; TRBD2 matches at 8 bases. With 2 bases clipped from V and 1 base from J, the junction kept 7 bases outside the gene matches. The CDR3 totals 16 residues. Looked up from germline, CDR1 is MNHNS and CDR2 is SASEGT.